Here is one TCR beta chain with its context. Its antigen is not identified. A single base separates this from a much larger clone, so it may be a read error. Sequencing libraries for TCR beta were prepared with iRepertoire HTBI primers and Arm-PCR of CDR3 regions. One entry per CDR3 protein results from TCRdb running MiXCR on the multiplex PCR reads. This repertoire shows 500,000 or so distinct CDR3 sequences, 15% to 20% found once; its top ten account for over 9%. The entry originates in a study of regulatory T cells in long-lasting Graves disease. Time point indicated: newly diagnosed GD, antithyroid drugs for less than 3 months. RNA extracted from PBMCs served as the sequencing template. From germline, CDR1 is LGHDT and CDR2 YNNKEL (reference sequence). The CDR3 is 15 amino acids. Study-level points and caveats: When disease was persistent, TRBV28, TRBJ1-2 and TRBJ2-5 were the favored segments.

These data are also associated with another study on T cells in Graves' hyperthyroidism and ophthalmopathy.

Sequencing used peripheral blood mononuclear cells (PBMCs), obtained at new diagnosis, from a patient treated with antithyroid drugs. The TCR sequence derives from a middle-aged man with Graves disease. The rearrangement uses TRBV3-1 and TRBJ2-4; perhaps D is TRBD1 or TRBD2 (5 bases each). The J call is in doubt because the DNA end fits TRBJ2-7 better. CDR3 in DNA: TGTGCCAGCAGCCGAGACGGCAGGGAGAGGGACGAGCAGTACTTC. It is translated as CASSRDGRERDEQYF.